The sequence of this TCR beta chain was determined in a study of blood T cell repertoires in COVID-19. Whole-study context: Sources were T cells, B-cell-depleted T cells, or PBMCs; the material itself was cDNA or gDNA.

Only in-frame clones appear in the TCRdb table, and some are missing; sequencing was by immunoSEQ multiplex PCR. The sample shows about 130,000 clones, about 80% of them seen only once. CDR3 length: 16 residues. CDR1 SGHTA and CDR2 FQGNSA come from the germline V gene. V trimming: 2 bases; J trimming: 2 bases; junction bases outside the gene matches: 6. This sequence originates from a human donor in a cohort sampled during active COVID-19. The sequenced sample was peripheral blood. This sequence joins TRBV7-2 and TRBJ2-3; 8 bases agree with TRBD2. CDR3 sequence reads: CASSLRGSGVTDTQYF. The CDR3 coding sequence is TGTGCCAGCAGCTTAAGAGGTAGCGGGGTCACAGATACGCAGTATTTT. The whole variable domain, remainder taken from reference TRBV7-2 and TRBJ2-3, is GAGVSQSPSNKVTEKGKDVELRCDPISGHTALYWYRQSLGQGLEFLIYFQGNSAPDKSGLPSDRFSAERTGGSVSTLTIQRTQQEDSAVYLCASSLRGSGVTDTQYFGPGTRLTVL.